A single sample gave rise to the 17 T cell receptor beta chains below, sequenced in a study of vaccination effects on CD4 cells after COVID-19. For these TCRs, the target antigens are not known. Clones were sequenced by immunoSEQ multiplex PCR, and TCRdb holds only the in-frame ones, with some missing. This sample has about 15,000 clones; 76% occur once, and the top ten carry around 21%. Before sequencing, viral peptide pools were used by the ViraFEST assay to expand antigen-specific CD4+ T cells. Isolation of CD4+ T cells took place after 10 to 11 days of culture. By PCR, the person was confirmed to have had SARS-CoV-2 infection between March and December 2020. Of the BNT162b2 and mRNA-1273 vaccines, participants received two doses of one or the other. The sample was CD4+ T cells from PBMCs cultured with SARS-CoV-2 spike peptides, taken after COVID-19 vaccination. The source is a human donor who had a prior SARS-CoV-2 infection.

The rearrangement uses TRBV6-5 and TRBJ2-2, with no clear D. The CDR3 totals 13 residues. Per germline, CDR1 MNHEY and CDR2 SVGAGI. V shed 6 bases and J shed 4 bases, with 9 bases lying between them. This CDR3 is CASRPTVTGELFF. In nucleotides, the CDR3 is TGTGCCAGCAGGCCCACAGTCACCGGGGAGCTGTTTTTT.

The gene calls are TRBV6-1 and TRBJ2-5; D not resolved. This CDR3 contains 15 residues. Trimming took 3 bases from V and 7 from J, leaving 18 bases between them. Germline loops: CDR1 MNHNS, CDR2 SASEGT. The CDR3 DNA reads as TGTGCCAGCAGTGAGAGATCCGCGGTCGGCGCGACCCAGTACTTC. Its translation: CASSERSAVGATQYF.

The chain links TRBV2 to TRBJ2-3; D call uncertain. The CDR3 has 13 residues. Germline lookup yields CDR1 SNHLY and CDR2 FYNNEI. With 3 bases removed from V and 2 bases from J, the gap between germline ends came to 6 bases. CDR3 nucleotide sequence: TGTGCCAGCAGTGATGGCACCACAGATACGCAGTATTTT. Protein product: CASSDGTTDTQYF.

The chain uses TRBV4-1 and TRBJ2-1, with 9 bases that match TRBD2. V was pared by 1 base and J by 6 bases, with 10 bases of the junction left unmatched. The CDR3 consists of 17 residues. Per germline, CDR1 MGHRA and CDR2 YSYEKL. DNA for the CDR3: TGCGCCAGCAGCCAAGTGGATTTGGGACTAGCTTCCAATGAGCAGTTCTTC. It is translated as CASSQVDLGLASNEQFF.

The V call is TRBV6-5, the J call TRBJ1-6, with 7 nucleotides matching TRBD1. With V trimmed by 6 bases and J by 5 bases, 4 bases remained unmatched. The CDR3 runs 14 residues. Germline V lookup: CDR1 MNHEY, CDR2 SVGAGI. CDR3 DNA sequence: TGTGCCAGCAGAACAGGGGTAGATAATTCACCCCTCCACTTT. This encodes CASRTGVDNSPLHF.

The chain carries TRBV2 and TRBJ1-2; 12 bases map to TRBD1. CDR1 is SNHLY, CDR2 FYNNEI, per germline. Trimming took 6 bases from V and 8 from J; bases not matched to a gene: 7. This CDR3 comprises 14 residues. The CDR3: CASSAGTGGVGYTF. As DNA, the CDR3 is TGTGCCAGCAGCGCCGGGACAGGGGGCGTGGGCTACACCTTC.

This chain joins TRBV11-1 and TRBJ2-1; either TRBD1 or TRBD2 may fit D (5 bases each). Germline V gene sequence: CDR1 SGHAT, CDR2 FQDESV (reference sequence). CDR3 size: 15 residues. V lost 0 bases, J lost 4 bases, and 10 bases lay in between. CDR3 in amino acids: CASSLAGVSYNEQFF. The CDR3 region has the DNA TGTGCCAGCAGCTTAGCGGGGGTTTCGTACAATGAGCAGTTCTTC.

This clone was recorded a few times. The chain is built from TRBV5-1 and TRBJ2-3, with unresolved D. Germline V gene data show CDR1 as SGHRS and CDR2 as YFSETQ. V lost 0 bases to trimming and J lost 0 bases, with 2 bases between them. This CDR3 has 13 amino acids. CDR3 protein: CASSLESTDTQYF. Here the CDR3 DNA reads TGCGCCAGCAGCTTGGAAAGCACAGATACGCAGTATTTT.

The chain has TRBV30 and TRBJ2-1, with 7 bases aligning to TRBD2. Germline-derived CDR1 and CDR2 are GTSNPN and SVGIG (reference sequence). Losses at the gene ends were 5 bases for V and 9 bases for J; bases not matched to a gene: 4. This CDR3 contains 11 residues. The CDR3 nucleotides are TGTGCCTGGTTTGGCGGGGGTGAGCAGTTCTTC. It yields the protein CAWFGGGEQFF.

This chain uses TRBV7-2 with TRBJ2-2; D gene unclear. Germline CDR1 reads SGHTA; CDR2 reads FQGNSA. The CDR3 length is 13 residues. Trimming shortened V by 3 bases and J by 1 base, and 3 bases separated the two germline ends. The CDR3 sequence is CASSFRNTGELFF. CDR3 coding DNA: TGTGCCAGCAGCTTCAGGAACACCGGGGAGCTGTTTTTT. The variable domain in full, completed from reference TRBV7-2 and TRBJ2-2, reads GAGVSQSPSNKVTEKGKDVELRCDPISGHTALYWYRQSLGQGLEFLIYFQGNSAPDKSGLPSDRFSAERTGGSVSTLTIQRTQQEDSAVYLCASSFRNTGELFFGEGSRLTVL.

CDR3 loop: CASSQDNYGGRAGDTQYF. The CDR3 DNA follows: TGCGCCAGCAGCCAAGACAACTATGGGGGGAGGGCCGGAGATACGCAGTATTTT. The chain combines TRBV4-3 with TRBJ2-3, with TRBD2 identical over 7 bases. J was trimmed by 5 bases and V by 0 bases; bases with no gene match: 14. Germline V gene lookup returns CDR1 LGHNA and CDR2 YSLEER. CDR3 size: 18 residues.

The chain carries TRBV6-6 and TRBJ1-4, with D unclear. The CDR3 sequence is 14 residues long. Germline CDR1 reads MNHNY; CDR2 reads SVGAGI (reference sequence). V lost 0 bases and J 7 bases, leaving 9 bases between the germline ends. The CDR3, as DNA: TGTGCCAGCAGTTACTCCCACCGAGTTGAAAAACTGTTTTTT. It specifies CASSYSHRVEKLFF.

This sequence joins TRBV3-1 (or the pseudogene TRBV3-2) and TRBJ1-2, with D hard to call. Germline-derived CDR1 and CDR2 are LGHDT and YNNKEL (reference sequence). The CDR3 covers 13 residues. The V end lost 2 bases, the J end lost 6 bases, and 10 bases lay between the germline ends. CDR3 protein: CASSQRGGNGYTF. CDR3 DNA: TGTGCCAGCAGCCAACGTGGAGGGAATGGCTACACCTTC.

This chain joins TRBV6-5 and TRBJ2-5, with D perhaps being TRBD1 or TRBD2 (5 bases each). This CDR3 has 14 amino acids. The V gene lost 2 bases and the J gene lost 2 bases, with 9 bases spanning the gap. Germline assignment: CDR1 MNHEY and CDR2 SVGAGI. The CDR3 protein is CASSYRDRQETQYF. CDR3 bases: TGTGCCAGCAGTTACCGGGACCGACAAGAGACCCAGTACTTC.

The chain is built from TRBV2 and TRBJ2-7, with 8 bases matching TRBD2. Looked up from germline, CDR1 is SNHLY and CDR2 is FYNNEI. The CDR3 totals 16 residues. V was pared by 6 bases and J by 1 base, with 11 bases of the junction left unmatched. The CDR3 loop reads CASRPRSGGYSYEQYF. The DNA of the CDR3 is TGTGCCAGCAGACCAAGGAGCGGGGGCTATTCCTACGAGCAGTACTTC.

The chain has TRBV3-1 (or the pseudogene TRBV3-2) and TRBJ2-2; D gene unclear. The germline V gene has CDR1 LGHDT and CDR2 YNNKEL (reference sequence). Trimming removed 3 bases at V and 4 bases at J, with 12 bases between. The CDR3 consists of 15 residues. The CDR3 here is CASSHTRLGTGELFF. The CDR3 DNA follows: TGTGCCAGCAGCCACACCAGACTTGGCACCGGGGAGCTGTTTTTT.

The J gene is TRBJ2-5, the V gene TRBV4-1; D is uncertain. The CDR3 loop spans 15 amino acids. Germline loops: CDR1 MGHRA, CDR2 YSYEKL. Trimming took 0 bases from V and 5 from J, leaving 13 bases between them. The CDR3 DNA is TGCGCCAGCAGCCAAGATGACCGCCCGGATGAGACCCAGTACTTC. Its protein product is CASSQDDRPDETQYF.